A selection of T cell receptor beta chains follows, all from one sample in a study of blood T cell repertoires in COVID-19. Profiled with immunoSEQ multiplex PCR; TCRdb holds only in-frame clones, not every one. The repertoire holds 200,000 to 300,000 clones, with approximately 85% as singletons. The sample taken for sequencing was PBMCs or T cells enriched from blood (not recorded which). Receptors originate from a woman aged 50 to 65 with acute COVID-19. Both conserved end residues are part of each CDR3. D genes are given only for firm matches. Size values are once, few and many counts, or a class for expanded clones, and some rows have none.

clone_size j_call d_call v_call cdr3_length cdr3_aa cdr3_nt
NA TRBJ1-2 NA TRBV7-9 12 CASSLGGFGYTF TGTGCCAGCAGCTTAGGAGGGTTCGGCTACACCTTC
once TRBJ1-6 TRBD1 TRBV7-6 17 CASSPTIPTGAISPLHF TGTGCCAGCAGCCCCACGATCCCGACAGGGGCCATTTCACCCCTCCACTTT
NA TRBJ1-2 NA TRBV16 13 CASSPNSDWGYTF TGTGCCAGCAGCCCCAACTCGGACTGGGGCTACACCTTC
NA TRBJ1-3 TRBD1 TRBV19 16 CASRATGGYSGNTIYF TGTGCCAGTAGAGCGACAGGGGGTTACTCTGGAAACACCATATATTTT
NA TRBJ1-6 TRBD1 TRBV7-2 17 CASSDVPGTAYNSPLHF TGTGCCAGCAGCGATGTCCCTGGGACAGCCTATAATTCACCCCTCCACTTT
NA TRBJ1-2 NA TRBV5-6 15 CASSSGRWTNYGYTF TGTGCCAGCAGTTCAGGGAGGTGGACTAACTATGGCTACACCTTC
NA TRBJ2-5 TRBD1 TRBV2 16 CASSTTGTGEMETQYF TGTGCCAGCAGTACCACCGGGACAGGGGAGATGGAGACCCAGTACTTC
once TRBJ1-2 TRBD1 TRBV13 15 CASSQGQDLPYGYTF TGTGCCAGCAGCCAAGGACAGGACCTTCCCTATGGCTACACCTTC
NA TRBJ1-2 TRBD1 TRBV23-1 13 CASSQGANYGYTF TGCGCCAGCAGCCAGGGGGCCAACTATGGCTACACCTTC
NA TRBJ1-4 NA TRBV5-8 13 CASHPGVGEKLFF TGTGCCAGCCACCCGGGTGTCGGTGAAAAACTGTTTTTT
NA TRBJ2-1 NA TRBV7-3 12 CASSPQGTEQFF TGTGCCAGCAGCCCACAGGGTACTGAGCAGTTCTTC
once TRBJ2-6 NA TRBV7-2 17 CASSIGQPNSGANVLTF TGTGCCAGCAGCATCGGACAGCCGAACTCTGGGGCCAACGTCCTGACTTTC
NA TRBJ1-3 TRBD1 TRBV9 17 CASSGGQLLTFGNTIYF TGTGCCAGCAGCGGGGGACAGCTACTAACTTTTGGAAACACCATATATTTT
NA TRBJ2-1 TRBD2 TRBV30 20 CAWSAPRLAGGQSSYNEQFF TGTGCCTGGAGCGCCCCTCGACTAGCGGGGGGGCAAAGCTCCTACAATGAGCAGTTCTTC
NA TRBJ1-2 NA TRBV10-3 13 CAINGGGSGGYTF TGTGCCATCAACGGCGGGGGTTCGGGCGGCTACACCTTC
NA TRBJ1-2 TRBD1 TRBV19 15 CASSITGTGVYGYTF TGTGCCAGTAGTATAACGGGGACAGGGGTCTATGGCTACACCTTC
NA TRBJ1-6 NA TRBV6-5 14 CASRERGNNSPLHF TGTGCCAGCAGAGAGCGAGGGAATAATTCACCCCTCCACTTT
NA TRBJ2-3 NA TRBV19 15 CASQQGKGSTDTQYF TGTGCCAGCCAACAGGGCAAAGGGAGCACAGATACGCAGTATTTT
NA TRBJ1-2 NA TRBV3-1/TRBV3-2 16 CASSQGPGGRPGGYTF TGTGCCAGCAGCCAAGGCCCCGGTGGGAGACCCGGGGGTTACACCTTC
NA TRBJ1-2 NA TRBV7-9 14 CASSLGSSPGGYTF TGTGCCAGCAGCTTAGGTTCATCCCCGGGAGGCTACACCTTC
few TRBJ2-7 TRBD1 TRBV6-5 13 CASSGTARDEQYF TGTGCCAGCAGCGGGACAGCCAGGGACGAGCAGTACTTC
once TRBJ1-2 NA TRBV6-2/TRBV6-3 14 CASSDGQLLYGYTF TGTGCCAGCAGTGACGGACAGCTGCTATATGGCTACACCTTC
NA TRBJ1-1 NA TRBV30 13 CASLPEGGTEAFF TGTGCCTCCCTACCCGAGGGGGGGACTGAAGCTTTCTTT
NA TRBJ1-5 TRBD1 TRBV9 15 CASSPRTGGNQPQHF TGTGCCAGCAGCCCAAGGACAGGCGGCAATCAGCCCCAGCATTTT
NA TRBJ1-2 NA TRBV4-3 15 CASSQSRGGVSGYTF TGCGCCAGCAGCCAATCCCGGGGAGGGGTCAGTGGCTACACCTTC
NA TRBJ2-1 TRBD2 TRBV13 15 CASSYLAGGYNEQFF TGTGCCAGCAGCTATCTAGCGGGGGGCTACAATGAGCAGTTCTTC
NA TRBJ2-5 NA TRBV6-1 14 CASSELALQETQYF TGTGCCAGCAGTGAACTAGCGCTACAAGAGACCCAGTACTTC
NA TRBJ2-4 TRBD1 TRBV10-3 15 CAISLGGEAKNIQYF TGTGCCATCAGCCTAGGGGGCGAGGCCAAAAACATTCAGTACTTC
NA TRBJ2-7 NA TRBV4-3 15 CASSQDLDSSYEQYF TGCGCCAGCAGCCAAGATTTAGACAGCTCCTACGAGCAGTACTTC
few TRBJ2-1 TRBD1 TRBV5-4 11 CASSLDRVLLF TGTGCCAGCAGCCTTGACAGGGTTCTACTCTTC
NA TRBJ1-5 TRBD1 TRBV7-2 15 CASSSGTGVNQPQHF TGTGCCAGCAGTTCCGGGACAGGGGTCAATCAGCCCCAGCATTTT
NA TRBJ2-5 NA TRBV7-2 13 CASSFNFGETQYF TGTGCCAGCAGCTTTAACTTCGGGGAGACCCAGTACTTC
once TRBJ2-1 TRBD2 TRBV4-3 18 CASSQDSFGAGGYNEQFF TGCGCCAGCAGCCAAGATTCCTTCGGGGCGGGGGGATACAATGAGCAGTTCTTC
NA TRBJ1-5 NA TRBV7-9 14 CASSLGQLNQPQHF TGTGCCAGCAGCTTAGGGCAGTTAAATCAGCCCCAGCATTTT
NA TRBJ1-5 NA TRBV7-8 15 CASSSQGGGNQPQHF TGTGCCAGCAGCTCACAGGGTGGTGGCAATCAGCCCCAGCATTTT
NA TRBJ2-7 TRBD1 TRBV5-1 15 CASSSSQGDLYEQYF TGCGCCAGCAGCTCTTCTCAGGGGGACCTCTACGAGCAGTACTTC
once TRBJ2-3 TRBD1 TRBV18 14 CASSRDRGTDTQYF TGTGCCAGCTCACGAGACAGGGGCACAGATACGCAGTATTTT
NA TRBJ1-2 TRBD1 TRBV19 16 CASSLTGTDLQYGYTF TGTGCCAGTAGTCTTACCGGGACAGACCTCCAATATGGCTACACCTTC
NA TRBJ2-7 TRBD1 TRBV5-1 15 CASSPTGGSLYEQYF TGCGCCAGCAGCCCGACAGGGGGAAGTTTATACGAGCAGTACTTC
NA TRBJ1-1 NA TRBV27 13 CASSEHKNTEAFF TGTGCCAGCAGTGAACACAAGAACACTGAAGCTTTCTTT
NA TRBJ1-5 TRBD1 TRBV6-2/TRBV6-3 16 CASSSDRAPINQPQHF TGTGCCAGCAGTTCGGACAGGGCGCCAATCAATCAGCCCCAGCATTTT
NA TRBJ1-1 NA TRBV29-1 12 CSVETGRSEAFF TGCAGCGTTGAAACAGGGCGAAGTGAAGCTTTCTTT
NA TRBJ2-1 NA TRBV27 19 CASSVQGPFLNSSYNEQFF TGTGCCAGCAGTGTACAGGGCCCCTTCCTAAATAGCTCCTACAATGAGCAGTTCTTC
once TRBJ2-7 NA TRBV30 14 CAWSSGTFSYEQYF TGTGCCTGGAGTTCTGGGACATTCTCCTACGAGCAGTACTTC
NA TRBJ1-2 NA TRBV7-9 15 CASSLLGGTNYGYTF TGTGCCAGCAGCTTACTTGGAGGGACCAACTATGGCTACACCTTC
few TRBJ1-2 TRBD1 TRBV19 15 CASSKTGTSNYGYTF TGTGCCAGTAGTAAGACAGGGACCTCTAACTATGGCTACACCTTC
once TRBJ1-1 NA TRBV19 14 CASIKDRSNTEAFF TGTGCCAGTATCAAGGACAGAAGTAACACTGAAGCTTTCTTT
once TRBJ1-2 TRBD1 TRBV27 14 CASSPDRGLYGYTF TGTGCCAGCAGTCCTGACAGGGGTCTCTATGGCTACACCTTC
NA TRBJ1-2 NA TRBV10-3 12 CAISDYRDGYTF TGTGCCATCAGTGATTACAGAGATGGCTACACCTTC
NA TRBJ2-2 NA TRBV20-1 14 CSASDTSGTGELFF TGCAGTGCGAGTGATACCTCGGGCACCGGGGAGCTGTTTTTT
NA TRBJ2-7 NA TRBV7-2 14 CASSLSVSSYEQYF TGTGCCAGCAGCCTTAGCGTAAGCTCCTACGAGCAGTACTTC
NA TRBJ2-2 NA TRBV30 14 CAWRVVANTGELFF TGTGCCTGGAGGGTGGTAGCCAACACCGGGGAGCTGTTTTTT
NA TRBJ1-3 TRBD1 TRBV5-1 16 CASSGNRGSPGNTIYF TGCGCCAGCAGCGGAAACAGGGGATCCCCTGGAAACACCATATATTTT
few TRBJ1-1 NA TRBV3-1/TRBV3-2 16 CASSQGRGGLWSEAFF TGTGCCAGCAGCCAAGGTAGGGGGGGGCTTTGGTCTGAAGCTTTCTTT
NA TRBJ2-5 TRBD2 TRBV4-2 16 CASSRFMTGGRETQYF TGTGCCAGCAGCCGTTTTATGACGGGGGGGCGGGAGACCCAGTACTTC
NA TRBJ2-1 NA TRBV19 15 CASRWGLGSYNEQFF TGTGCCAGTAGGTGGGGGCTAGGGTCCTACAATGAGCAGTTCTTC
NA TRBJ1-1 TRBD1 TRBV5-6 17 CASSRRTGGSYHTEAFF TGTGCCAGCAGCCGCCGGACAGGGGGGTCGTATCACACTGAAGCTTTCTTT